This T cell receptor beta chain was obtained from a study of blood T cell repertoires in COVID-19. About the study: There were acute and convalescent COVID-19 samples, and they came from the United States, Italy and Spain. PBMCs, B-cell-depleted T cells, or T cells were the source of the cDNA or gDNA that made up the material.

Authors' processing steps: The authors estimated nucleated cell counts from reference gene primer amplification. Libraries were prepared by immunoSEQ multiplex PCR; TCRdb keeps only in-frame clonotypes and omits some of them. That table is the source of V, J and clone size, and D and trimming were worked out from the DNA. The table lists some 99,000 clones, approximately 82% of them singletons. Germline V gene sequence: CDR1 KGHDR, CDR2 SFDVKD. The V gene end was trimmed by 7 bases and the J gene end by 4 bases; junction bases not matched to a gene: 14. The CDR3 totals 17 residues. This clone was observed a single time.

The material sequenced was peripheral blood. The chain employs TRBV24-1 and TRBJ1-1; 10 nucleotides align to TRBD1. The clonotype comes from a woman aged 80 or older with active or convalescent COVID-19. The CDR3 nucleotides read TGTGCCACCAGCGGGGGGGGGACAGGGGAAGGACCCACTGAAGCTTTCTTT. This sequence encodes CATSGGGTGEGPTEAFF.